This T cell receptor beta chain was captured in a study of CD8 T cells in cerebrospinal fluid in Alzheimer's disease. TCRdb re-called the 10x single-cell sequencing reads and shows each CDR3 protein once, DNA omitted. The ten top clones account for over 7%, within a sample of 1,200 or so distinct CDR3 sequences. Germline assignment: CDR1 SEHNR and CDR2 FQNEAQ (reference sequence). This CDR3 is built from 16 residues. According to its frequency, this clonotype is large. V and J are TRBV7-9 and TRBJ1-6; TCRdb outputs TRBD1, but without DNA this stays unchecked. The sample consisted of cerebrospinal fluid. This receptor was identified in a human donor in good health. Here the CDR3 reads CASSLGQGFYNSPLHF. Based on the CDR3 plus reference TRBV7-9 and TRBJ1-6, the full variable domain is DTGVSQNPRHKITKRGQNVTFRCDPISEHNRLYWYRQTLGQGPEFLTYFQNEAQLEKSRLLSDRFSAERPKGSFSTLEIQRTEQGDSAMYLCASSLGQGFYNSPLHFGNGTRLTVT.